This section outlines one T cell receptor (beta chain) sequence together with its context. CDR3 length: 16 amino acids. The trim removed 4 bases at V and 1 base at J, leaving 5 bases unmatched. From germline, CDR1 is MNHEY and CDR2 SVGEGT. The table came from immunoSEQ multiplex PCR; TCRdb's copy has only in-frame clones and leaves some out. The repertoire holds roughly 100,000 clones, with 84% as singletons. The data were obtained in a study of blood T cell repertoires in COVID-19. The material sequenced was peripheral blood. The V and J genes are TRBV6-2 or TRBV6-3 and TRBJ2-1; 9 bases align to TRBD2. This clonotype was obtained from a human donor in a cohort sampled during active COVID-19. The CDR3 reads CASSSPLAGSYNEQFF. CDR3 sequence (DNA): TGTGCCAGCAGTTCCCCTCTAGCGGGATCCTACAATGAGCAGTTCTTC.